This T cell receptor beta chain is drawn from a study of blood T cell repertoires in COVID-19. Libraries were prepared by immunoSEQ multiplex PCR; TCRdb keeps only in-frame clonotypes and omits some of them. The table shows approximately 92,000 clones, with approximately 82% occurring only once. This clone came up a few times. The V and J ends lost 8 bases and 4 bases, in that order; junction bases with no gene match: 5. Looked up from germline, CDR1 is MNHNY and CDR2 is SVGAGI (reference sequence). The CDR3 runs 14 residues. The chain has TRBV6-6 and TRBJ2-2, with 9 bases identical to TRBD1. The TCR comes from a man in his sixties with acute or convalescent COVID-19. Material for sequencing was peripheral blood. The CDR3 nucleotides read TGTGCCAGCCTCCCGGGACAGGGCACCGGGGAGCTGTTTTTT. It is translated as CASLPGQGTGELFF.